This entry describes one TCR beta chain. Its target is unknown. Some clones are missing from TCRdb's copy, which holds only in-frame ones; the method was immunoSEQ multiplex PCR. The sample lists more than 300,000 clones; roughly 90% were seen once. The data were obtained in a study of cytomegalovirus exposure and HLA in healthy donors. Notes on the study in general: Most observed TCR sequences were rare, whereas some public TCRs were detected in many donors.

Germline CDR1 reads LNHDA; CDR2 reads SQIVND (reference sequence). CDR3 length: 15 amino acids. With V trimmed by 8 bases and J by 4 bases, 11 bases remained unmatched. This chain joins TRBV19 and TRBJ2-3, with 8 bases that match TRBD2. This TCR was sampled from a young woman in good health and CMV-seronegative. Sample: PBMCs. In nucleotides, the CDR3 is TGTGCCAGTTCGGTGCGGGAGGCTGGGGCAGATACGCAGTATTTT. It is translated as CASSVREAGADTQYF.